The rows below give T cell receptor beta chains drawn from one sample of a study of cytomegalovirus exposure and HLA in healthy donors. Repertoires were generated with immunoSEQ multiplex PCR, while TCRdb's copy carries only in-frame clones and drops some. This sample has approximately 100,000 clones, with 60% to 85% found just once. Input material: PBMCs. The receptors originated from a female donor in good health and CMV-seropositive. Each CDR3 is given with its conserved first and last residue. D genes are given only for firm matches. The size entry is marked missing in some rows and otherwise reads once, few, many or a size class.

v_call	j_call	d_call	clone_size	cdr3_aa	cdr3_nt
TRBV7-3	TRBJ2-3	TRBD1	NA	CASSSTGGRYTDTQYF	TGTGCCAGCAGCTCCACAGGGGGCCGATACACAGATACGCAGTATTTT
TRBV4-1	TRBJ1-1	TRBD1	NA	CASSRRVRDRGIWGTEAFF	TGCGCCAGCAGCCGAAGGGTCCGGGACAGGGGTATATGGGGCACTGAAGCTTTCTTT
TRBV10-3	TRBJ1-3	TRBD1	NA	CAISDQGQGRVRSGNTIYF	TGTGCCATCAGTGATCAGGGACAGGGAAGGGTGCGCTCTGGAAACACCATATATTTT
TRBV6-5	TRBJ2-5	TRBD1	NA	CASSRDRDETQYF	TGTGCCAGCAGTCGGGACAGGGATGAGACCCAGTACTTC
TRBV30	TRBJ2-4	NA	NA	CAWGDLAGPLRHF	TGTGCCTGGGGGGACTTGGCGGGACCCCTAAGGCACTTC
TRBV5-1	TRBJ2-5	TRBD1	NA	CASSLGRGLVETQYF	TGCGCCAGCAGCTTGGGCAGGGGGCTAGTGGAGACCCAGTACTTC
TRBV4-1	TRBJ2-1	TRBD1	once	CASSQPDRVLYNEQFF	TGCGCCAGCAGCCAACCCGACAGGGTACTTTACAATGAGCAGTTCTTC
TRBV5-1	TRBJ1-3	TRBD1	NA	CASSLPSTGGGSGSSGNTIYF	TGCGCCAGCAGCTTGCCCTCAACAGGGGGCGGCAGTGGAAGCTCTGGAAACACCATATATTTT
TRBV6-1	TRBJ1-2	TRBD1	NA	CASSEFTGGGYTF	TGTGCCAGCAGTGAGTTCACAGGGGGTGGCTACACCTTC
TRBV5-5	TRBJ1-6	TRBD1	NA	CASSLGQGVYNSPLHF	TGTGCCAGCAGCTTGGGGCAGGGGGTCTATAATTCACCCCTCCACTTT
TRBV30	TRBJ2-1	TRBD1	NA	CAWQYNRGHEQFF	TGTGCCTGGCAATATAACAGGGGGCATGAGCAGTTCTTC
TRBV5-5	TRBJ2-2	NA	NA	CASSYASAGTGELFF	TGTGCCAGCAGCTATGCCTCGGCAGGGACCGGGGAGCTGTTTTTT
TRBV7-9	TRBJ2-5	TRBD1	few	CASSFRRTGDRGRETQYF	TGTGCCAGCAGCTTCCGCCGTACTGGGGACAGGGGGCGAGAGACCCAGTACTTC
TRBV5-4	TRBJ2-1	TRBD2	NA	CASSRSLAGPYNEQFF	TGTGCCAGCAGCAGAAGCCTAGCGGGGCCCTACAATGAGCAGTTCTTC
TRBV6-4	TRBJ1-5	NA	few	CASSISANQPQHF	TGTGCCAGCAGTATCAGCGCCAATCAGCCCCAGCATTTT
TRBV6-1	TRBJ1-2	TRBD1	NA	CASSVGTVSGYTF	TGTGCCAGCAGTGTGGGGACAGTTTCTGGCTACACCTTC
TRBV4-1	TRBJ2-7	NA	NA	CASSQASGQSYEQYF	TGCGCCAGCAGCCAAGCTTCAGGACAGTCCTACGAGCAGTACTTC
TRBV5-1	TRBJ2-1	NA	NA	CASSQAGGQYNEQFF	TGCGCCAGCAGCCAGGCCGGGGGACAGTACAATGAGCAGTTCTTC
TRBV5-8	TRBJ1-5	NA	once	CASSSGVHSNQPQHF	TGTGCCAGCTCGTCGGGGGTTCATAGCAATCAGCCCCAGCATTTT
TRBV5-1	TRBJ1-4	NA	NA	CASSLSGYGTNEKLFF	TGCGCCAGCAGCTTGTCGGGATACGGAACTAATGAAAAACTGTTTTTT
TRBV9	TRBJ2-5	TRBD2	NA	CASSELAGPYETQYF	TGTGCCAGCAGCGAGTTAGCGGGTCCTTATGAGACCCAGTACTTC
TRBV7-2	TRBJ1-1	NA	once	CASSLGSGVNTEAFF	TGTGCCAGCAGCTTAGGCTCGGGAGTCAACACTGAAGCTTTCTTT
TRBV4-2	TRBJ2-5	TRBD2	NA	CASSQAWTSGGPSVQETQYF	TGTGCCAGCAGCCAAGCCTGGACTAGCGGGGGGCCCTCGGTCCAAGAGACCCAGTACTTC
TRBV28	TRBJ2-7	NA	NA	CASRNVGVVANEQYF	TGTGCCAGCAGGAACGTAGGGGTCGTGGCTAACGAGCAGTACTTC
TRBV10-3	TRBJ1-3	NA	NA	CAISESQRTSGNTIYF	TGTGCCATCAGTGAGTCACAAAGAACCTCTGGAAACACCATATATTTT
TRBV7-7	TRBJ2-1	TRBD2	NA	CASSQTSGSEQFF	TGTGCTAGCAGCCAAACTAGCGGGAGTGAGCAGTTCTTC
TRBV28	TRBJ2-5	TRBD1	NA	CASSRRQGWETQYF	TGTGCCAGCAGCCGGAGACAGGGGTGGGAGACCCAGTACTTC
TRBV18	TRBJ2-1	TRBD1	NA	CASSPTKGQGANNEQFF	TGTGCCAGCTCACCGACTAAGGGACAGGGGGCCAACAATGAGCAGTTCTTC
TRBV7-9	TRBJ2-5	NA	few	CASSPREPQETQYF	TGTGCCAGCAGCCCTCGAGAACCGCAAGAGACCCAGTACTTC
TRBV6-5	TRBJ1-1	TRBD1	NA	CASRGTGKGTEAFF	TGTGCCAGCAGGGGGACAGGGAAGGGCACTGAAGCTTTCTTT
TRBV29-1	TRBJ2-1	TRBD1	NA	CSVRTGADNEQFF	TGCAGCGTCCGGACAGGGGCGGACAATGAGCAGTTCTTC
TRBV2	TRBJ1-2	NA	NA	CASKTGYGYTF	TGTGCCAGCAAAACAGGATACGGCTACACCTTC
TRBV18	TRBJ1-2	NA	NA	CASSPTTGANYGYTF	TGTGCCAGCTCACCAACCACAGGCGCTAACTATGGCTACACCTTC
TRBV11-3	TRBJ2-3	TRBD1	NA	CASSTSGQSTDTQYF	TGTGCCAGCAGCACTTCGGGACAGAGCACAGATACGCAGTATTTT
TRBV30	TRBJ1-6	TRBD1	NA	CAWGLGTGGKSPLHF	TGTGCCTGGGGCCTAGGGACAGGGGGCAAATCACCCCTCCACTTT
TRBV28	TRBJ1-2	NA	NA	CASSSQGGGYTF	TGTGCCAGCAGTTCCCAGGGAGGTGGCTACACCTTC
TRBV5-1	TRBJ1-1	NA	few	CASSLEPLNTEAFF	TGCGCCAGCAGCTTGGAACCGCTAAACACTGAAGCTTTCTTT
TRBV5-1	TRBJ1-1	TRBD1	NA	CASSLLDRGTEAFF	TGCGCCAGCAGCTTGTTGGACAGGGGGACTGAAGCTTTCTTT
TRBV5-1	TRBJ2-5	NA	NA	CASSSWGDETQYF	TGCGCCAGCAGCTCTTGGGGGGACGAGACCCAGTACTTC
TRBV2	TRBJ1-5	NA	NA	CASSLGQSKHQPQHF	TGTGCCAGCAGTCTAGGACAGAGTAAGCATCAGCCCCAGCATTTT
TRBV2	TRBJ1-1	TRBD1	NA	CASRPRQGTNTEAFF	TGTGCCAGCAGGCCTAGACAGGGTACGAACACTGAAGCTTTCTTT
TRBV7-3	TRBJ1-2	TRBD1	NA	CASSPDRGIGNGYTF	TGTGCCAGCAGCCCTGACAGGGGGATAGGGAATGGCTACACCTTC
TRBV18	TRBJ2-7	NA	once	CASSPAATGSYEQYF	TGTGCCAGCTCACCAGCGGCGACAGGCTCCTACGAGCAGTACTTC
TRBV6-6	TRBJ1-2	TRBD1	NA	CASSLSGDRGHGYTF	TGTGCCAGCAGCCTCTCCGGGGACAGGGGCCATGGCTACACCTTC
TRBV28	TRBJ2-7	TRBD2	few	CARPLGAGGSYEQYF	TGTGCCAGGCCACTCGGGGCGGGGGGCTCCTACGAGCAGTACTTC
TRBV9	TRBJ2-1	TRBD2	NA	CASSQGLAGVRNEQFF	TGTGCCAGCAGCCAGGGACTAGCGGGAGTCCGGAATGAGCAGTTCTTC
TRBV12-5	TRBJ1-1	TRBD1	NA	CASGSQVDRVNTEAFF	TGTGCTAGTGGTTCGCAGGTCGACAGGGTCAACACTGAAGCTTTCTTT
TRBV2	TRBJ1-4	NA	NA	CASSGTHEKLFF	TGTGCCAGCAGTGGGACACATGAAAAACTGTTTTTT
TRBV9	TRBJ1-2	TRBD1	NA	CASSPRTGLYGYTF	TGTGCCAGCAGCCCCAGGACAGGCCTCTATGGCTACACCTTC
TRBV30	TRBJ1-2	TRBD1	NA	CAWGTGGRYGYTF	TGTGCCTGGGGTACAGGGGGTCGGTATGGCTACACCTTC
TRBV5-1	TRBJ1-6	NA	once	CASSLGQEVSSLHF	TGCGCCAGCAGCTTGGGACAGGAGGTTAGTTCCCTCCACTTT